The 17 T cell receptor beta chains in this list originate from one sample, sequenced in a study of CD8+CD57+ T cells in acquired aplastic anemia. CD8+CD57+ cell expansion, shown by flow cytometry, had occurred in the patients selected for sequencing. Genomic DNA, serving as template, underwent TCR beta VDJ and CDR3 profiling. TCRdb reprocessed the reads with MiXCR, giving one entry per CDR3 protein. The sample lists 200,000 to 250,000 distinct CDR3 sequences, 65% occurring once. The sequenced material came from sorted CD4+, CD8+, or CD8+CD57+ T cells (not recorded which) from PBMCs. Source of these receptors: a human donor with aplastic anemia.

The rearrangement joins TRBV10-1 to TRBJ1-2; D ambiguous. Germline CDR1 WNHNN, CDR2 SYGVQD (reference sequence). The CDR3 spans 13 residues. Trimming shortened V by 6 bases and J by 8 bases, and 16 bases separated the two germline ends. CDR3 in amino acids: CASSLELAGGYTF. CDR3 sequence (DNA): TGCGCCAGCAGCTTAGAACTCGCTGGGGGCTACACCTTC.

This rearrangement joins TRBV15 to TRBJ2-2; D possibly corresponds to TRBD1 (6 bases). The V gene's germline CDR1 is LNHNV and CDR2 YYDKDF (reference sequence). V was shortened by 1 base and J by 1 base, with 7 bases between the two germline ends. This CDR3 is 15 amino acids long. CDR3 sequence: CATSRGGQNTGELFF. Written as DNA, the CDR3 is TGTGCCACCAGCAGAGGGGGACAGAACACCGGGGAGCTGTTTTTT. The variable domain in full, with the rest retrieved from reference TRBV15 and TRBJ2-2, is DAMVIQNPRYQVTQFGKPVTLSCSQTLNHNVMYWYQQKSSQAPKLLFHYYDKDFNNEADTPDNFQSRRPNTSFCFLDIRSPGLGDTAMYLCATSRGGQNTGELFFGEGSRLTVL.

The chain couples TRBV7-3 to TRBJ2-7; D might be TRBD1 or TRBD2, each matching 5 bases. The length of the CDR3 is 12 residues. The germline V gene has CDR1 SGHTA and CDR2 FQGTGA. The ends were cut back, 1 base at V and 7 bases at J, with 8 bases in the middle. CDR3 sequence (DNA): TGTGCCAGCAGCTTAAGAGGGGAAGAGCAGTACTTC. Protein: CASSLRGEEQYF.

This clonotype was detected many times. The V gene is TRBV6-4, the J gene TRBJ1-5, with TRBD1 matching over 7 bases. Germline loops: CDR1 MRHNA, CDR2 SNTAGT. This CDR3 is 15 amino acids long. V lost 3 bases, J lost 3 bases, and 5 bases stayed unmatched. CDR3 nucleotides: TGTGCCAGCAGTGAGGATGGACAGGCCAATCAGCCCCAGCATTTT. Translating it yields CASSEDGQANQPQHF.

This chain uses TRBV20-1 with TRBJ1-1; D is perhaps TRBD1 (6 bases). The V gene's germline CDR1 is DFQATT and CDR2 SNEGSKA (reference sequence). CDR3 size: 15 residues. Trimming pared 0 bases from V and 7 bases from J, leaving 18 bases between. CDR3 coding DNA: TGCAGTGCTAGAGACGGAAGGGGGGGGCAGGGTGAAGCTTTCTTT. Its translation: CSARDGRGGQGEAFF.

This clonotype was seen at least ten times. The rearrangement links TRBV29-1 to TRBJ2-1; no firm D call. CDR1 is SQVTM, CDR2 ANQGSEA, per germline. Trimming pared 6 bases from V and 4 bases from J, leaving 13 bases between. The CDR3 length is 13 residues. The CDR3 bases are TGCAGCGTAAAAGGACGGACGTACAATGAGCAGTTCTTC. Its protein product is CSVKGRTYNEQFF.

This clonotype was counted between two and nine times. The rearrangement joins TRBV6-4 to TRBJ1-5; D not resolved. The CDR3 covers 14 residues. Germline values: CDR1 MRHNA, CDR2 SNTAGT. V lost 2 bases and J 1 base, leaving 6 bases between the germline ends. The DNA of the CDR3 is TGTGCCAGCAGTGACCGAGGGAGCAATCAGCCCCAGCATTTT. Encoded protein: CASSDRGSNQPQHF.

V usage is TRBV2 and J usage is TRBJ1-6; TRBD1 matches 7 bases. Germline CDR1 is SNHLY and CDR2 is FYNNEI. The CDR3 extends over 14 amino acids. Unmatched junction bases numbered 5, after V lost 6 bases and J lost 6 bases. Here the CDR3 DNA reads TGTGCCAGCAGGCCCACAGGGGTTAATTCACCCCTCCACTTT. It is translated as CASRPTGVNSPLHF. The full variable domain, completed using reference TRBV2 and TRBJ1-6, is EPEVTQTPSHQVTQMGQEVILRCVPISNHLYFYWYRQILGQKVEFLVSFYNNEISEKSEIFDDQFSVERPDGSNFTLKIRSTKLEDSAMYFCASRPTGVNSPLHFGNGTRLTVT.

This chain connects TRBV5-1 to TRBJ2-7; 8 bases map to TRBD2. Germline CDR1 and CDR2: SGHRS and YFSETQ. V lost 3 bases and J lost 4; bases outside the gene matches: 9. CDR3 length: 15 residues. This chain's CDR3 is CASSSSGSRIYEQYF. The CDR3 DNA reads TGCGCCAGCAGCTCCAGCGGGAGTAGGATTTACGAGCAGTACTTC.

This clonotype was seen a few times. The chain uses TRBV20-1 and TRBJ2-7; 9 nucleotides match TRBD2. The length of the CDR3 is 13 residues. Germline V gene data show CDR1 as DFQATT and CDR2 as SNEGSKA (reference sequence). The V and J ends lost 4 bases and 2 bases, in that order; junction bases with no gene match: 3. The CDR3 region is CSATPSGAYEQYF. CDR3 in DNA: TGCAGTGCTACCCCTAGCGGGGCCTACGAGCAGTACTTC.

The chain links TRBV20-1 to TRBJ2-7, with TRBD1 matching over 7 bases. The CDR3 runs 13 residues. Germline CDR1 reads DFQATT; CDR2 reads SNEGSKA (reference sequence). Trimming removed 6 bases from V and 2 bases from J; junction bases left unmatched: 7. For the CDR3, the DNA is TGCAGTGCCCTCCGGGACAGTCCCTACGAGCAGTACTTC. This encodes CSALRDSPYEQYF.

In its sample, this clonotype was seen many times. The genes are TRBV24-1 and TRBJ1-1; D perhaps matches TRBD1 (6 bases). Per germline, CDR1 KGHDR and CDR2 SFDVKD. Trimming took 3 bases from V and 7 from J, leaving 14 bases between them. The CDR3 is 14 amino acids. CDR3 nucleotide sequence: TGTGCCACCAGTGATGGGGGATCCAGGGGTGAAGCTTTCTTT. Encoded protein: CATSDGGSRGEAFF.

This chain connects TRBV29-1 to TRBJ1-1, with a tentative D call TRBD1 (5 bases). Germline CDR1 is SQVTM and CDR2 is ANQGSEA. V was trimmed by 4 bases and J by 0 bases, leaving 9 bases between them. The CDR3 is 13 amino acids. The CDR3 sequence is CSVVRGVNTEAFF. In nucleotides, the CDR3 is TGCAGCGTTGTGAGGGGCGTGAACACTGAAGCTTTCTTT.

The chain has TRBV20-1 and TRBJ1-3, with D unresolved. This CDR3 contains 12 residues. V lost 0 bases to trimming and J lost 9 bases, with 9 bases between them. CDR1 DFQATT and CDR2 SNEGSKA come from the germline V gene (reference sequence). The CDR3 loop reads CSARDGEFTIYF. The CDR3 DNA follows: TGCAGTGCTAGAGATGGGGAGTTCACCATATATTTT.

This clonotype appeared a few times. V usage is TRBV20-1 and J usage is TRBJ1-2; a weak D match, TRBD1 (5 bases). CDR1 DFQATT and CDR2 SNEGSKA come from the germline V gene (reference sequence). The CDR3 covers 12 residues. The germline V and J ends were trimmed by 5 bases and 13 bases, with 20 bases remaining between them. The CDR3 coding sequence is TGCAGTGCTGCTGACCGAACAGGAGTCGGCACCTTC. Its protein product is CSAADRTGVGTF.

V and J are TRBV15 and TRBJ1-2; D might be TRBD1 (5 bases). Germline CDR1 reads LNHNV; CDR2 reads YYDKDF (reference sequence). The CDR3 sequence is 14 residues long. V gave up 0 bases and J gave up 4 bases, with 9 bases separating them. CDR3 loop: CATSRETGPYGYTF. The CDR3 DNA follows: TGTGCCACCAGCAGAGAAACAGGCCCCTATGGCTACACCTTC.

The CDR3 DNA follows: TGCAGCGTTGACGTGGGACAGGGGGCGCGCGAAGCTTTCTTT. It yields the protein CSVDVGQGAREAFF. The rearrangement joins TRBV29-1 to TRBJ1-1, with 12 bases fitting TRBD1. This CDR3 contains 14 residues. V was clipped by 3 bases and J by 8 bases; unmatched bases: 7. Germline CDR1 is SQVTM and CDR2 is ANQGSEA.